The rows below give T cell receptor beta chains drawn from one sample of a study of T cells expressing NK-cell markers. For each CDR3 protein, TCRdb gives one entry from its re-call of the 5' RACE reads, without DNA. The listing contains almost 450,000 distinct CDR3 sequences. What was sequenced was blood T cells: a sorted CD56 or NKG2C T cell subset, CD4+ or CD8+ T cells, or bulk PBMC T cells (not recorded which). All receptors derive from a woman aged 18 to 75 in good health. Each CDR3 is given with its conserved first and last residue. Fields, in order: J gene, V gene, CDR3 length, CDR3 protein.

j_gene: TRBJ2-7; v_gene: TRBV20-1; len: 15; CDR3aa: CSAALGAGRSYEQYF
j_gene: TRBJ1-1; v_gene: TRBV30; len: 14; CDR3aa: CAWSRGNGNTEAFF
j_gene: TRBJ2-2; v_gene: TRBV5-6; len: 13; CDR3aa: CASSFSGPGELFF
j_gene: TRBJ2-5; v_gene: TRBV30; len: 13; CDR3aa: CAWSVGSGETQYF
j_gene: TRBJ1-6; v_gene: TRBV6-2/TRBV6-3; len: 15; CDR3aa: CASSYSIRGDSPLHF
j_gene: TRBJ2-3; v_gene: TRBV7-9; len: 14; CDR3aa: CASSLPGASDTQYF
j_gene: TRBJ2-1; v_gene: TRBV12-3/TRBV12-4; len: 12; CDR3aa: CASSLELGEQFF
j_gene: TRBJ2-1; v_gene: TRBV20-1; len: 13; CDR3aa: CTPMAGSYNEQFF
j_gene: TRBJ1-2; v_gene: TRBV20-1; len: 17; CDR3aa: CSARDRAGQGWMGGYTF
j_gene: TRBJ2-1; v_gene: TRBV28; len: 15; CDR3aa: CASSSTSGSKNEQFF
j_gene: TRBJ1-1; v_gene: TRBV6-6; len: 12; CDR3aa: CASSYSQAEAFF
j_gene: TRBJ1-3; v_gene: TRBV20-1; len: 13; CDR3aa: CSAKGGAGNTIYF
j_gene: TRBJ1-1; v_gene: TRBV7-9; len: 14; CDR3aa: CASSFNRGGTEAFF
j_gene: TRBJ2-2; v_gene: TRBV7-9; len: 15; CDR3aa: CASSTFGTHTGELFF
j_gene: TRBJ2-5; v_gene: TRBV3-1; len: 14; CDR3aa: CASSPPGLPPTQYF
j_gene: TRBJ2-5; v_gene: TRBV24-1; len: 16; CDR3aa: CATSDSRGGRKETQYF
j_gene: TRBJ2-5; v_gene: TRBV20-1; len: 14; CDR3aa: CSGYPGTEQETQYF
j_gene: TRBJ1-5; v_gene: TRBV9; len: 12; CDR3aa: CASGVGGQPQHF
j_gene: TRBJ2-5; v_gene: TRBV5-1; len: 16; CDR3aa: CASSLGVVRAQETQYF
j_gene: TRBJ2-3; v_gene: TRBV7-2; len: 14; CDR3aa: CASSIASGTDTQYF
j_gene: TRBJ2-4; v_gene: TRBV12-3/TRBV12-4; len: 12; CDR3aa: CASSSRTSRVYF
j_gene: TRBJ2-3; v_gene: TRBV4-3; len: 17; CDR3aa: CASSQDLSGRLTDTQYF
j_gene: TRBJ2-7; v_gene: TRBV18; len: 13; CDR3aa: CASSPPANYEQYF
j_gene: TRBJ1-2; v_gene: TRBV29-1; len: 14; CDR3aa: CSTRRVAPNYGYTF
j_gene: TRBJ1-5; v_gene: TRBV28; len: 16; CDR3aa: CASSTRTGESNQPQHF
j_gene: TRBJ2-7; v_gene: TRBV5-1; len: 14; CDR3aa: CASRRDTGPYEQYF
j_gene: TRBJ2-3; v_gene: TRBV29-1; len: 14; CDR3aa: CSAREQGGTDTQYF
j_gene: TRBJ2-5; v_gene: TRBV12-3/TRBV12-4; len: 14; CDR3aa: CASSLGQSWETQYF
j_gene: TRBJ2-2; v_gene: TRBV12-3/TRBV12-4; len: 14; CDR3aa: CASSFWGGGVELFF
j_gene: TRBJ2-7; v_gene: TRBV20-1; len: 13; CDR3aa: CSPTAELSYEQYF
j_gene: TRBJ2-1; v_gene: TRBV4-1; len: 16; CDR3aa: CASSHGGTAVYNEQFF
j_gene: TRBJ2-2; v_gene: TRBV20-1; len: 15; CDR3aa: CSAKTSGRNTGELFF
j_gene: TRBJ1-2; v_gene: TRBV4-2; len: 16; CDR3aa: CASSQDHLQTYYGYTF
j_gene: TRBJ2-1; v_gene: TRBV10-2; len: 15; CDR3aa: CASSERAGGPIEQFF
j_gene: TRBJ2-3; v_gene: TRBV5-1; len: 15; CDR3aa: CASSLVVDSTDTQYF
j_gene: TRBJ2-3; v_gene: TRBV6-1; len: 15; CDR3aa: CALTLGTGDTDTQYF
j_gene: TRBJ1-5; v_gene: TRBV5-1; len: 15; CDR3aa: CASSFGPEDNQPQHF
j_gene: TRBJ2-7; v_gene: TRBV4-3; len: 13; CDR3aa: CASSQGVFYEQYF
j_gene: TRBJ2-5; v_gene: TRBV20-1; len: 12; CDR3aa: CSARLAGETQYF
j_gene: TRBJ2-4; v_gene: TRBV20-1; len: 16; CDR3aa: CSGLASGILAKNIQYF
j_gene: TRBJ2-1; v_gene: TRBV19; len: 15; CDR3aa: CASSISGTANNEQFF
j_gene: TRBJ2-1; v_gene: TRBV6-5; len: 12; CDR3aa: CASSYSGREQFF
j_gene: TRBJ2-7; v_gene: TRBV12-3/TRBV12-4; len: 16; CDR3aa: CASRPRFRGPEGEQYF
j_gene: TRBJ1-2; v_gene: TRBV28; len: 14; CDR3aa: CASRNETGVGGYTF
j_gene: TRBJ2-1; v_gene: TRBV5-1; len: 18; CDR3aa: CASSPLPTSGLTYNEQFF
j_gene: TRBJ1-1; v_gene: TRBV5-1; len: 14; CDR3aa: CASSAIGRGTEAFF
j_gene: TRBJ2-5; v_gene: TRBV12-3/TRBV12-4; len: 16; CDR3aa: CASSSRTRAKQETQYF
j_gene: TRBJ2-5; v_gene: TRBV5-1; len: 14; CDR3aa: CASSLTSGSGTQYF
j_gene: TRBJ1-2; v_gene: TRBV7-2; len: 14; CDR3aa: CASSTQQGHYGYTF
j_gene: TRBJ2-5; v_gene: TRBV5-1; len: 18; CDR3aa: CASSLAPGLAGAGETQYF
j_gene: TRBJ2-1; v_gene: TRBV5-6; len: 18; CDR3aa: CASSLRVAGGPGYNEQFF
j_gene: TRBJ2-1; v_gene: TRBV7-8; len: 14; CDR3aa: CASSLELAAGEQFF
j_gene: TRBJ2-3; v_gene: TRBV20-1; len: 14; CDR3aa: CSARTGGATDTQYF